The present entry profiles one T cell receptor beta chain with its context. The table came from immunoSEQ multiplex PCR; TCRdb's copy has only in-frame clones and leaves some out. Here the sample spans roughly 1.5 million clones, 98% being singletons. The data belong to a study of shared clonotypes between healthy human individuals. The sequenced material came from naive CD4+ T cells sorted from blood. Subset specified: CD45RA+ positively selected. The origin of this receptor is a man aged 25 to 45 in good health.

The CDR3 DNA sequence: TGTGCCAGCTCACCTTCAGGGCGGCTACCGAACACTGAAGCTTTCTTT. As protein: CASSPSGRLPNTEAFF. This chain connects TRBV18 to TRBJ1-1, with D possibly matching TRBD1 (5 bases). Trimming shortened V by 3 bases and J by 1 base, and 15 bases separated the two germline ends. The CDR3 sequence is 16 residues long. CDR1 KGHSH and CDR2 LQKENI come from the germline V gene.